The source of this T cell receptor (beta chain) is a study of T cell repertoires in cytomegalovirus infection. Study-wide results and caveats: Ex vivo, HLA-C-restricted CMV-specific TCR beta clonotypes prevailed over the rest of the response.

CDR3 length: 15 residues. Germline values: CDR1 SNHLY, CDR2 FYNNEI. After removal of 7 bases from V and 3 bases from J, the junction contained 10 bases not matched to a gene. Only a few counts were recorded for this clonotype. Its antigen is unidentified. TCRdb redid the calling of the reads with MiXCR, one entry per CDR3 protein. Of hundreds of thousands of distinct CDR3 sequences in the sample, about 8.8% were seen once. Specimen: PBMCs. The rearrangement joins TRBV2 to TRBJ1-1; 8 bases are a match to TRBD1. This receptor was obtained from a human donor in good health (CMV status not recorded). Some clones in this sample may be carry-over from other donors' samples. The CDR3 nucleotides read TGTGCCAGCAAAACCACTGACAGGGGACACACTGAAGCTTTCTTT. Translated, it gives CASKTTDRGHTEAFF.